These 5 T cell receptor beta chains were sequenced from one sample in a study of radiotherapy plus CTLA-4 blockade in lung cancer. Profiled with immunoSEQ multiplex PCR; TCRdb holds only in-frame clones, not every one. The data contain about 83,000 clones, around 76% of them seen just once; the ten biggest clones take up 3% to 5%. Specimen: peripheral blood, collected from a patient treated with radiotherapy plus ipilimumab. These receptors all stem from a human donor with non-small cell lung cancer who had a partial response to radiotherapy plus ipilimumab. Some clones in this sample may be carry-over from other donors' samples.

The gene calls are TRBV7-8 and TRBJ1-6; 9 bases map to TRBD1. The CDR3 spans 16 residues. The V segment lost 5 bases and the J segment 7 bases; nucleotides outside the gene matches: 9. Germline values: CDR1 SGHVS, CDR2 FQNEAQ. This chain's CDR3 is CASSPTGGRGNSPLHF. The CDR3 DNA reads as TGTGCCAGCAGCCCTACAGGGGGCAGGGGAAATTCACCCCTCCACTTT.

This chain joins TRBV30 and TRBJ2-1; D is perhaps TRBD2 (7 bases). The V gene lost 0 bases and the J gene lost 4 bases, with 19 bases spanning the gap. Germline V lookup: CDR1 GTSNPN, CDR2 SVGIG (reference sequence). The CDR3 is 17 amino acids. In nucleotides, the CDR3 is TGTGCCTGGAGTGTGGGACACGGGACTAATCTATACAATGAGCAGTTCTTC. Amino acids: CAWSVGHGTNLYNEQFF.

V is TRBV7-9 and J is TRBJ1-1; 7 bases are a match to TRBD1. J was trimmed by 10 bases and V by 5 bases; bases with no gene match: 13. Germline V gene data show CDR1 as SEHNR and CDR2 as FQNEAQ (reference sequence). The CDR3 has 14 amino acids. The CDR3 region is CASSDRSNRGIAFF. The CDR3 nucleotides read TGTGCCAGCAGCGATCGAAGTAACAGGGGAATAGCTTTCTTT.

The chain recombines TRBV2 with TRBJ2-1, with D perhaps TRBD1 (6 bases). The CDR3 is 15 residues long. Trimming cost V 5 bases and J 2 bases, with 13 bases left between them. From germline, CDR1 is SNHLY and CDR2 FYNNEI. CDR3 nucleotides: TGTGCCAGCAGTCTACAGGGAATCCCCTACAATGAGCAGTTCTTC. It encodes CASSLQGIPYNEQFF. Combining the CDR3 with reference TRBV2 and TRBJ2-1 gives the whole variable domain EPEVTQTPSHQVTQMGQEVILRCVPISNHLYFYWYRQILGQKVEFLVSFYNNEISEKSEIFDDQFSVERPDGSNFTLKIRSTKLEDSAMYFCASSLQGIPYNEQFFGPGTRLTVL.

This clone was seen once. The chain carries TRBV9 and TRBJ1-1; no clear D. V gave up 6 bases and J gave up 1 base, with 13 bases separating them. This CDR3 is built from 14 residues. The germline V gene has CDR1 SGDLS and CDR2 YYNGEE. The CDR3 region has the DNA TGTGCCAGCACCCGGGTCTCGGAGAACACTGAAGCTTTCTTT. This codes for CASTRVSENTEAFF.